The source of this T cell receptor (beta chain) is a study of blood T cell repertoires in COVID-19. On the study more broadly: There were acute and convalescent COVID-19 samples, and they came from the United States, Italy and Spain. Nucleic acid was either cDNA or gDNA, and it came from T cells, B-cell-depleted T cells, or PBMCs.

Authors' data handling: Researchers report that nucleated cell counts were estimated from reference gene primer amplification. Using immunoSEQ multiplex PCR, the repertoire was profiled, and TCRdb retains in-frame clones only, with some absent. For V, J and clone size, that table is used; D and trimming come from the DNA. The data show around 280,000 clones, just under 85% seen once. The clonotype was recovered from a woman aged 50 to 65 with active or convalescent COVID-19. The sequenced material came from peripheral blood.

CDR3 amino acids: CASSEGASGQPQHF. The CDR3 DNA sequence: TGTGCCAGCAGTGAAGGGGCCTCTGGACAGCCCCAGCATTTT. V usage is TRBV6-1 and J usage is TRBJ1-5; D unclear. With 1 base removed from V and 7 bases from J, the gap between germline ends came to 11 bases. The CDR3 contains 14 residues. Germline V gene lookup returns CDR1 MNHNS and CDR2 SASEGT.